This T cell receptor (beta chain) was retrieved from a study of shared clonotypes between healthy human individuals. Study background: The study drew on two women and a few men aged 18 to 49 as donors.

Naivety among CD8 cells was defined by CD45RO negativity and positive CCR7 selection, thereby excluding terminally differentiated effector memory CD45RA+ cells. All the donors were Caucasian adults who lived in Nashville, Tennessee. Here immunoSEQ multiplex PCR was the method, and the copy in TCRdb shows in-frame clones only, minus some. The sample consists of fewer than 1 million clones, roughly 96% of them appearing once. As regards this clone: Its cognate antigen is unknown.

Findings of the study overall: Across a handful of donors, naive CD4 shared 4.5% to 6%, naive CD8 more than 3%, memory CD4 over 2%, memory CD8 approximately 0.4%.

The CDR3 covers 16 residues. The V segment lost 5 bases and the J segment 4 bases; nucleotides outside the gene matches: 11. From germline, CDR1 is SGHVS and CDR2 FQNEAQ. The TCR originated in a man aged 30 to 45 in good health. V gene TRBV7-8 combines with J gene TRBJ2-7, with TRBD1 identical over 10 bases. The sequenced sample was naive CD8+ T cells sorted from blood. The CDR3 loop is CASSEGARDRGYEQYF. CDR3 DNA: TGTGCCAGCAGCGAAGGCGCCCGGGACAGGGGATACGAGCAGTACTTC.